The clone carrying this TCR beta chain was detected only a few times. This sample was included in a study of blood T cell repertoires in COVID-19. Using immunoSEQ multiplex PCR, the repertoire was profiled, and TCRdb retains in-frame clones only, with some absent. There are a few hundred thousand clones in the sample; 70% to 90% occur only once, and around 2% lies in the top ten. From germline, CDR1 is LGHDT and CDR2 YNNKEL (reference sequence). The CDR3 loop spans 15 amino acids. Trimming cost V 0 bases and J 7 bases; bases outside gene matches: 7. Sequencing was done on a sample of PBMCs or T cells enriched from blood (not recorded which). The chain links TRBV3-1 (or the pseudogene TRBV3-2) to TRBJ2-5, with 8 bases aligning to TRBD2. This sequence was found in a woman aged 50 to 65 who had recovered from COVID-19. The CDR3 spells CASSQDPLAEGTQYF. The CDR3 region has the DNA TGTGCCAGCAGCCAAGACCCACTAGCGGAGGGGACCCAGTACTTC.